This is a list of T cell receptor beta chains from one sample in a study of T cells in Graves' hyperthyroidism and ophthalmopathy. In TCRdb, the multiplex PCR reads were re-called with MiXCR into one record per CDR3 protein. The table includes fewer than 350,000 distinct CDR3 sequences, around 20% detected once. Material: blood. Receptor source: a woman between 50 and 59 years old with Graves' hyperthyroidism. Both conserved end residues are part of each CDR3. Each record gives: clone size, V gene, J gene, D gene, CDR3 DNA, CDR3 protein. D genes are given only for firm matches. Part of the rows lack a size; the others show once, few, many or a class for expanded clones.

many	TRBV5-1	TRBJ2-7	TRBD1	TGCGCCAGCAGCTTGGATGGACAGGGGGCGCGGGAGCAGTACTTC	CASSLDGQGAREQYF
NA	TRBV7-6	TRBJ2-1	NA	TGTGCCAGCAGCTGGGGGATTAAAAAATTTGACAATGAGCAGTTCTTC	CASSWGIKKFDNEQFF
once	TRBV28	TRBJ2-7	NA	TGTGCCACCGGGACGCCTGCCTACGAGCAGTACTTC	CATGTPAYEQYF
many	TRBV28	TRBJ2-3	TRBD1	TGTGCCAGCAGTTTAGGGAGGACAGGGGGTTACGCAGATACGCAGTATTTT	CASSLGRTGGYADTQYF
many	TRBV5-6	TRBJ1-1	TRBD1	TGTGCCAGCAGCTCAGAAATGACAGGGTGGAACACTGAAGCTTTCTTT	CASSSEMTGWNTEAFF
NA	TRBV7-9	TRBJ2-7	TRBD1	TGTGCCAGCAGTTTGAACAGGGGAACGGGCTACGAGCAGTACTTC	CASSLNRGTGYEQYF
many	TRBV29-1	TRBJ2-7	NA	TGCAGCGTTACACAGGGAGGCTCCTACGAGCAGTACTTC	CSVTQGGSYEQYF
many	TRBV11-2	TRBJ2-7	NA	TGTGCCAGCAGCTTAACAGGACGAACCTACGAGCAGTACTTC	CASSLTGRTYEQYF
many	TRBV11-3	TRBJ2-3	NA	TGTGCCAGTGGGAAGGGTACGCAGTATTTT	CASGKGTQYF
few	TRBV7-2	TRBJ2-4	NA	TGTGCCAGCAGTCGCAGGGGGGTTGGCAAAAACATTCAGTACTTC	CASSRRGVGKNIQYF
NA	TRBV5-1	TRBJ1-4	NA	TGCGCCAGCAGAGACATCCCAACTAATGAAAAACTGTTTTTT	CASRDIPTNEKLFF
many	TRBV6-1	TRBJ1-1	NA	TGTGCCAGCAGTGAAGGAGCGAACACTGAAGCTTTCTTT	CASSEGANTEAFF
NA	TRBV7-9	TRBJ1-1	TRBD1	TGTGCCAGCAGCTCTAATACAGGGGGGTTAACTGAAGCTTTCTTT	CASSSNTGGLTEAFF
many	TRBV28	TRBJ2-2	TRBD1	TGTGCCAGCAGTTCGAGTGTTCTCAGGGGGCGGGGCACCGGGGAGCTGTTTTTT	CASSSSVLRGRGTGELFF
NA	TRBV6-2/TRBV6-3	TRBJ2-1	TRBD1	TGTGCCAGTGGACAGGGTGGTGAGCAGTTCTTC	CASGQGGEQFF
many	TRBV7-2	TRBJ2-7	TRBD1	TGTGCCAGCAGCTTAGAGGGGACAGGTCTATACGAGCAGTACTTC	CASSLEGTGLYEQYF
many	TRBV28	TRBJ2-1	NA	TGTGCCAGCAGTTTAGCCCATCGGGGTGAGCAGTTCTTC	CASSLAHRGEQFF
many	TRBV7-9	TRBJ2-2	NA	TGTGCCAGCAGCGCGGGGACAGAGGACTTCTTGCTGTTTTTT	CASSAGTEDFLLFF
NA	TRBV27	TRBJ2-7	NA	TGTGCCAGCAGTGGGGACCCTTACGAGCAGTACTTC	CASSGDPYEQYF
many	TRBV20-1	TRBJ1-1	NA	TGCAGTGCTAGAATCGACGCAGCCAACACTGAAGCTTTCTTT	CSARIDAANTEAFF
NA	TRBV6-7	TRBJ1-5	NA	TGTGCCAGCAGCAACGGGATATCGGTATATGCCAATCAGCCCCAGCATTTT	CASSNGISVYANQPQHF
many	TRBV12-3/TRBV12-4	TRBJ1-1	NA	TGTGCCAGCATTCGGGGAAGGGAGGGCACTGAAGCTTTCTTT	CASIRGREGTEAFF
NA	TRBV28	TRBJ2-7	NA	TGTGCCAGCAGTACGACAGCCGACGAGCAGTACTTC	CASSTTADEQYF
few	TRBV6-2/TRBV6-3	TRBJ2-5	NA	TGTGCCAGCAGTTACGATGGCGGCGGGGAGACCCAGTACTTC	CASSYDGGGETQYF
NA	TRBV5-4	TRBJ1-1	TRBD1	TGTGCCAGCAGCTTTCGAGGGGGCGGGGGGTTCACTGAAGCTTTCTTT	CASSFRGGGGFTEAFF
many	TRBV5-1	TRBJ2-2	NA	TGCGCCAGCAGCTTGGGCAGGCCCACCGGGGAGCTGTTTTTT	CASSLGRPTGELFF
NA	TRBV27	TRBJ2-2	NA	TGTGCCAGCAGTTTTGACGGTCTCCTAATCACCGGGGAGCTGTTTTTT	CASSFDGLLITGELFF
many	TRBV11-3	TRBJ2-7	NA	TGTGCCAGCAGCTTAGAGACGGGAGAAACTACCTCGCCCTACGAGCAGTACTTC	CASSLETGETTSPYEQYF
many	TRBV2	TRBJ1-2	TRBD1	TGTGCCAGCAGAGGGACAGGGGGCCGGCATGGCTACACCTTC	CASRGTGGRHGYTF
few	TRBV6-2/TRBV6-3	TRBJ2-1	TRBD2	TGTGCCAGCAGTTACGGTTCGCGGGGGGGCCGCAATGAGCAGTTCTTC	CASSYGSRGGRNEQFF
many	TRBV27	TRBJ2-7	TRBD2	TGTGCCAGCAGTTTCCTAGCGGACGGCTCCTACGAGCAGTACTTC	CASSFLADGSYEQYF
NA	TRBV19	TRBJ2-2	TRBD2	TGTGCCAGTAGTACTCCATTGGGACTAGTCGGCGGGGAGCTGTTTTTT	CASSTPLGLVGGELFF
many	TRBV18	TRBJ2-3	TRBD2	TGTGCCAGCTCAACAAGACGGGGGGACACAGATACGCAGTATTTT	CASSTRRGDTDTQYF
many	TRBV28	TRBJ1-2	TRBD1	TGTGCCAGCAGTTCCGGGACAGCAGGGTATGGCTACACCTTC	CASSSGTAGYGYTF
NA	TRBV12-3/TRBV12-4	TRBJ1-6	NA	TGTGCCAGCAGTTTAGATTGGGATTCACCCCTCCACTTT	CASSLDWDSPLHF